The entry below gives a single TCR beta chain sequence along with its context. The antigen is not known. The data belong to a study of T cell responses to AZD1222 COVID-19 vaccine. On the study more broadly: Pooling covered second doses at about 4 or about 12 weeks. Notes on the study in general: Most donors were white British and more were female, and clonal diversity was possibly underestimated. All repertoire sampling was performed exclusively after the peak T cell response.

The table came from immunoSEQ multiplex PCR; TCRdb's copy has only in-frame clones and leaves some out. The sample records about 150,000 clones, approximately 83% being singletons. CDR1 is MRHNA and CDR2 is SNTAGT in the germline V gene. CDR3 length: 14 amino acids. V was clipped by 6 bases and J by 1 base, with 12 bases between them. The V call is TRBV6-4, the J call TRBJ1-2, with D unclear. Sample: peripheral blood, taken on day 0 of AZD1222 vaccination. The clonotype comes from an adult in good health. The CDR3 nucleotides are TGTGCCAGCAGCTTCGAAGCGAATAACTATGGCTACACCTTC. This sequence encodes CASSFEANNYGYTF.